The 3 T cell receptor beta chains listed next were all sequenced from one sample in a study of OX40 agonist ivuxolimab in advanced cancers. Measured with immunoSEQ multiplex PCR; TCRdb has only the in-frame clones, and not every one. The sample carries roughly 70,000 clones, about 85% recorded once. The sequencing used CD4+ or CD8+ T cells sorted from blood, collected in a trial of the OX40 agonist ivuxolimab. These receptors originate from an adult with an advanced solid tumor such as melanoma, head and neck, liver or kidney cancer.

The chain recombines TRBV25-1 with TRBJ2-7; TRBD2 matches 9 bases. Germline CDR1 MGHDK, CDR2 SYGVNS. The CDR3 covers 14 residues. V dropped 3 bases and J dropped 6; count of bases not matched to a gene: 6. The CDR3 nucleotides read TGTGCCAGCAGTGAGCCGGGACTAGCTTCCGAGCAGTACTTC. Its translation is CASSEPGLASEQYF.

This sequence joins TRBV10-3 and TRBJ1-4, with 8 bases aligning to TRBD1. Germline V gene data show CDR1 as ENHRY and CDR2 as SYGVKD. The length of the CDR3 is 17 residues. The ends lost 1 base at V and 4 bases at J; junction bases unmatched: 8. The CDR3 DNA sequence: TGTGCCATCAGTGAGTGGGGGACAGGCGCCTATAATGAAAAACTGTTTTTT. Translating gives CAISEWGTGAYNEKLFF.

The chain links TRBV5-6 to TRBJ2-5, with a weak D call TRBD2 (6 bases). Germline assignment: CDR1 SGHDT and CDR2 YYEEEE. Trimming removed 5 bases at V and 2 bases at J, with 10 bases between. CDR3 size: 13 residues. CDR3: CASSWDSQETQYF. Here the CDR3 DNA reads TGTGCCAGCAGTTGGGACTCGCAAGAGACCCAGTACTTC.